This is a list of T cell receptor beta chains from one sample in a study of blood T cell repertoires in COVID-19. Measured with immunoSEQ multiplex PCR; TCRdb has only the in-frame clones, and not every one. The sample yields 180,000 or so clones, 70% to 90% seen once. Input material: peripheral blood. The receptors were gathered from a man in his sixties who had recovered from COVID-19. The CDR3 runs from the conserved cysteine through the conserved F or W. The order of the fields is D gene, J gene, V gene, clone size, CDR3 protein, CDR3 DNA. The D gene is left open where the match is weak. The listing skips clone size in some rows; elsewhere it reads once, few, many or a size class.

d_call: -; j_call: TRBJ2-3; v_call: TRBV6-5; clone_size: -; cdr3_aa: CASSYSGTDTQYF; cdr3_nt: TGTGCCAGCAGTTACTCCGGTACAGATACGCAGTATTTT
d_call: -; j_call: TRBJ2-3; v_call: TRBV6-5; clone_size: -; cdr3_aa: CAGLGALGVSTQYF; cdr3_nt: TGTGCCGGGTTGGGGGCCCTAGGGGTTAGTACGCAGTATTTT
d_call: TRBD1; j_call: TRBJ1-1; v_call: TRBV7-9; clone_size: once; cdr3_aa: CASSPIRGQVTEAFF; cdr3_nt: TGTGCCAGCAGCCCGATCAGGGGGCAGGTCACTGAAGCTTTCTTT
d_call: -; j_call: TRBJ2-5; v_call: TRBV19; clone_size: -; cdr3_aa: CASTPGRHLQETQYF; cdr3_nt: TGTGCCAGTACCCCGGGGAGGCATCTCCAAGAGACCCAGTACTTC
d_call: -; j_call: TRBJ1-1; v_call: TRBV7-3; clone_size: -; cdr3_aa: CASSVAGGGTEAFF; cdr3_nt: TGTGCCAGCAGCGTAGCAGGAGGAGGCACTGAAGCTTTCTTT
d_call: TRBD1; j_call: TRBJ2-3; v_call: TRBV2; clone_size: -; cdr3_aa: CAGTVGGPSTDMQYF; cdr3_nt: TGTGCCGGGACAGTGGGTGGGCCCAGCACAGATATGCAGTATTTT
d_call: -; j_call: TRBJ2-7; v_call: TRBV18; clone_size: -; cdr3_aa: CASSPNREHEQYF; cdr3_nt: TGTGCCAGCTCACCGAACAGGGAACACGAGCAGTACTTC
d_call: -; j_call: TRBJ1-3; v_call: TRBV12-5; clone_size: -; cdr3_aa: CASGLVQVGPRYTIYF; cdr3_nt: TGTGCTAGTGGTTTGGTCCAGGTCGGCCCTCGTTACACCATATATTTT
d_call: TRBD1; j_call: TRBJ2-2; v_call: TRBV7-6; clone_size: -; cdr3_aa: CASRSWDRGTGELFF; cdr3_nt: TGTGCCAGCAGATCTTGGGACAGGGGTACCGGGGAGCTGTTTTTT
d_call: TRBD1; j_call: TRBJ1-1; v_call: TRBV6-5; clone_size: -; cdr3_aa: CASSYDRERTEAFF; cdr3_nt: TGTGCCAGCAGTTACGACAGGGAGAGGACTGAAGCTTTCTTT
d_call: -; j_call: TRBJ1-4; v_call: TRBV5-1; clone_size: -; cdr3_aa: CASRSSGEGNEKLFF; cdr3_nt: TGCGCCAGCAGATCTTCAGGGGAGGGTAATGAAAAACTGTTTTTT
d_call: -; j_call: TRBJ1-5; v_call: TRBV19; clone_size: -; cdr3_aa: CASSPGGSQPQHF; cdr3_nt: TGTGCCAGTAGTCCAGGTGGGAGCCAGCCCCAGCATTTT
d_call: -; j_call: TRBJ1-5; v_call: TRBV7-2; clone_size: -; cdr3_aa: CASSSQRDQPQHF; cdr3_nt: TGTGCCAGCAGCTCACAGAGGGATCAGCCCCAGCATTTT
d_call: TRBD1; j_call: TRBJ1-5; v_call: TRBV6-5; clone_size: once; cdr3_aa: CASSSQDRGQPQHF; cdr3_nt: TGTGCCAGCAGTTCCCAAGACAGGGGTCAGCCCCAGCATTTT
d_call: TRBD2; j_call: TRBJ2-3; v_call: TRBV25-1; clone_size: -; cdr3_aa: CATARGGGTTDTQYF; cdr3_nt: TGTGCCACCGCGAGGGGCGGGGGGACCACAGATACGCAGTATTTT
d_call: -; j_call: TRBJ1-1; v_call: TRBV7-3; clone_size: -; cdr3_aa: CASSLTGGGTEAFF; cdr3_nt: TGTGCCAGCAGCTTAACGGGTGGCGGCACTGAAGCTTTCTTT
d_call: TRBD1; j_call: TRBJ1-2; v_call: TRBV23-1; clone_size: -; cdr3_aa: CASSQHDRGRGGYTF; cdr3_nt: TGCGCCAGCAGTCAACACGACAGGGGGCGTGGGGGCTACACCTTC
d_call: -; j_call: TRBJ2-2; v_call: TRBV11-3; clone_size: -; cdr3_aa: CASSSDRNTGELFF; cdr3_nt: TGTGCCAGCAGCTCAGACAGGAACACCGGGGAGCTGTTTTTT
d_call: TRBD1; j_call: TRBJ2-4; v_call: TRBV6-5; clone_size: -; cdr3_aa: CASRARQGSKNIQYF; cdr3_nt: TGTGCCAGCAGGGCGAGACAGGGCTCCAAAAACATTCAGTACTTC
d_call: TRBD2; j_call: TRBJ2-5; v_call: TRBV4-2; clone_size: -; cdr3_aa: CASSQDSASGGETQYF; cdr3_nt: TGTGCCAGCAGCCAAGATTCCGCTTCGGGGGGGGAGACCCAGTACTTC
d_call: -; j_call: TRBJ1-1; v_call: TRBV5-8; clone_size: -; cdr3_aa: CASSLGGHLNTEAFF; cdr3_nt: TGTGCCAGCAGCTTGGGGGGGCACCTGAACACTGAAGCTTTCTTT
d_call: -; j_call: TRBJ1-2; v_call: TRBV6-5; clone_size: -; cdr3_aa: CASSYSSGNYGYTF; cdr3_nt: TGTGCCAGCAGTTACTCGTCAGGCAACTATGGCTACACCTTC
d_call: -; j_call: TRBJ2-5; v_call: TRBV13; clone_size: -; cdr3_aa: CASSLNSPARGETQYF; cdr3_nt: TGTGCCAGCAGCTTAAATTCCCCGGCTAGGGGGGAGACCCAGTACTTC
d_call: TRBD2; j_call: TRBJ2-3; v_call: TRBV11-1; clone_size: -; cdr3_aa: CASSRGLARTDTQYF; cdr3_nt: TGTGCCAGCAGCCGGGGACTAGCTCGCACAGATACGCAGTATTTT
d_call: TRBD2; j_call: TRBJ2-5; v_call: TRBV6-5; clone_size: -; cdr3_aa: CASSYSTSGKETQYF; cdr3_nt: TGTGCCAGCAGTTACTCGACTAGCGGAAAAGAGACCCAGTACTTC
d_call: -; j_call: TRBJ1-4; v_call: TRBV7-9; clone_size: -; cdr3_aa: CASQGDGTSAREKLFF; cdr3_nt: TGTGCCAGCCAGGGTGATGGGACTTCCGCTCGGGAAAAACTGTTTTTT
d_call: TRBD2; j_call: TRBJ2-1; v_call: TRBV9; clone_size: -; cdr3_aa: CASSVRLAGAYNEQFF; cdr3_nt: TGTGCCAGCAGCGTAAGACTAGCGGGGGCCTACAATGAGCAGTTCTTC
d_call: -; j_call: TRBJ1-6; v_call: TRBV27; clone_size: -; cdr3_aa: CASSSIGPGVATPLHF; cdr3_nt: TGTGCCAGCAGTTCCATAGGACCGGGAGTAGCGACACCCCTCCACTTT
d_call: -; j_call: TRBJ1-2; v_call: TRBV28; clone_size: once; cdr3_aa: CASSPTRNYGYTF; cdr3_nt: TGTGCCAGCAGCCCGACTAGGAACTATGGCTACACCTTC
d_call: -; j_call: TRBJ1-4; v_call: TRBV6-5; clone_size: -; cdr3_aa: CASRDSPGRKLFF; cdr3_nt: TGTGCCAGCAGGGACAGTCCAGGGCGAAAACTGTTTTTT
d_call: TRBD2; j_call: TRBJ2-1; v_call: TRBV6-2/TRBV6-3; clone_size: -; cdr3_aa: CASSRGTSGYYYNEQFF; cdr3_nt: TGTGCCAGCAGCAGGGGGACTAGCGGCTACTACTACAATGAGCAGTTCTTC
d_call: -; j_call: TRBJ2-7; v_call: TRBV27; clone_size: -; cdr3_aa: CASRQVEDPFYEQYF; cdr3_nt: TGTGCCAGCCGTCAGGTGGAAGATCCCTTCTACGAGCAGTACTTC
d_call: -; j_call: TRBJ2-7; v_call: TRBV6-2/TRBV6-3; clone_size: -; cdr3_aa: CASSYLYEQYF; cdr3_nt: TGTGCCAGCAGTTACCTCTACGAGCAGTACTTC
d_call: TRBD2; j_call: TRBJ2-1; v_call: TRBV24-1; clone_size: once; cdr3_aa: CATSDRTSGGTSYNEQFF; cdr3_nt: TGTGCCACCAGTGATAGGACTAGCGGGGGCACATCCTACAATGAGCAGTTCTTC
d_call: TRBD1; j_call: TRBJ1-1; v_call: TRBV5-1; clone_size: -; cdr3_aa: CASSLAGDRGGQNTEAFF; cdr3_nt: TGCGCCAGCAGCTTGGCCGGGGACAGGGGCGGCCAGAACACTGAAGCTTTCTTT
d_call: -; j_call: TRBJ2-3; v_call: TRBV12-3/TRBV12-4; clone_size: -; cdr3_aa: CASRPSTRDTQYF; cdr3_nt: TGTGCCAGCAGACCATCTACCCGAGATACGCAGTATTTT
d_call: TRBD1; j_call: TRBJ2-5; v_call: TRBV27; clone_size: -; cdr3_aa: CASSLQGTETQYF; cdr3_nt: TGTGCCAGCAGTCTACAGGGGACAGAGACCCAGTACTTC
d_call: TRBD1; j_call: TRBJ2-2; v_call: TRBV6-5; clone_size: -; cdr3_aa: CASIPGQGVSGELFF; cdr3_nt: TGTGCCAGCATCCCGGGACAGGGTGTATCCGGGGAGCTGTTTTTT
d_call: TRBD2; j_call: TRBJ2-1; v_call: TRBV28; clone_size: -; cdr3_aa: CASSPERGAFF; cdr3_nt: TGTGCCAGCAGTCCTGAGCGGGGAGCGTTCTTC
d_call: -; j_call: TRBJ1-1; v_call: TRBV11-3; clone_size: -; cdr3_aa: CASSLDAGKTEAFF; cdr3_nt: TGTGCCAGCAGCTTAGATGCAGGGAAGACTGAAGCTTTCTTT
d_call: -; j_call: TRBJ1-1; v_call: TRBV7-3; clone_size: few; cdr3_aa: CASSSARDTEAFF; cdr3_nt: TGTGCCAGCAGCTCCGCCAGGGACACTGAAGCTTTCTTT